This TCR beta chain was recorded in a study of neurological immune-mediated disorders (dated by TCRdb to the late 2010s). Context from the whole study: Among the approximately 34 multiple sclerosis patients, relapsing-remitting MS accounted for about 31 and secondary progressive MS accounted for 3. The 95 to 110 TCR-beta libraries covered PBMC samples along with longitudinal samples, technical triplicates, and paired sorted CD4+ and CD8+ T-cell subsets. The cohort comprised about 68 subjects: around 15 HAM/TSP patients, some 35 multiple sclerosis patients and around 20 healthy controls. Using UMI-based sequencing, the study compared peripheral blood TCR-beta repertoires from patients with HTLV-I-associated myelopathy (HAM/TSP), patients with multiple sclerosis, and healthy controls.

For the unsorted PBMC libraries, 2 million PBMCs were stored in RNAlater at -80 degrees C until RNA extraction and were used to generate the libraries. Multiple sclerosis patients were enrolled in a US clinical protocol evaluating disease progression by magnetic resonance imaging. Peripheral blood was subjected to Ficoll-Hypaque density gradient centrifugation to isolate PBMCs, which were then cryopreserved in liquid nitrogen. To synthesize cDNA, template-switch 5'RACE was performed with a primer carrying a 10-nucleotide random unique molecular identifier so that each TCR transcript was tagged. Over 160 million TCR-beta sequences, covering 15-18 subjects, were produced in each sequencing run. The RNeasy kit was used for extraction of total RNA. TCR-beta VDJ regions were amplified with primers for the TCR constant region and the 5'RACE anchor, using the KAPA Real-time Library Amplification kit. A first PCR added sample indexes and Illumina adaptors, after which a second PCR increased the library yield. After purification with Ampure beads, the TCR product of roughly 650 bp was size-selected on a 2% E-gel SizeSelection system. Before pooling, libraries had their quality checked on a Bioanalyzer, their concentration measured with Qubit, and their quantity determined with the Kapa Library Quantification kit. Libraries were sequenced paired-end 2 x 150 bp on an Illumina HiSeq 2500. To increase sequence diversity, about 25-31% phiX was spiked into each library pool. As for the authors' bioinformatics: The UMI-based MiGEC pipeline processed quality-filtered reads and removed over 80% of raw TCR sequences during error correction. VDJ genes were aligned to IMGT germline references, and each clonotype was defined by a unique CDR3 amino acid sequence together with V-J genes. Clonal expansion, Shannon diversity, and CDR3 relatedness (CalcPairwiseDistances, ClusterSamples) were evaluated with VDJtools, and phylogenetic trees were built with CLCbio workbench. Using coefficient-of-variation modelling across technical triplicates, the study counted a clone as expanded if it had at least 8 unique UMIs. TCRdb applied fastp at Q25 and MiXCR to the public reads, then kept only in-frame beta chains. Every CDR3 protein is listed once, alongside the most common genes and DNA of its rows. The authors' filters were not applied to this entry. The sample contains 55,000 to 75,000 distinct CDR3 sequences, 2% to 2.5% of them found a single time. The ten biggest clones cover approximately 3% of the sample.

In this sample, this clonotype turned up many times. Its antigen is still unknown. No base qualities exist here, and no much larger clone lies one base off it. The paper as a whole reports these results and caveats: TCR clonal expansion was greatest in HAM/TSP patients and smallest in MS patients, who ranked below even healthy controls. The MS cluster showed no association with clinical or MRI features, and the authors stated that larger cohorts are needed. Across subjects, expanded clones never shared an identical CDR3 amino acid sequence, which suggests that the TCR-beta repertoires in every group were private. In phylogenetic analysis, the repertoires of 18 of 34 MS patients grouped into a cluster of related CDR3 sequences, which suggests a possible signature at the repertoire level.

Trimming takes 5 bases from V and 4 bases from J, and the germline ends sit 14 bases apart. The CDR3 holds 14 amino acids from the cysteine to the phenylalanine. CDR3 DNA is the only sequence kept; it has 42 bases, read in frame from the first base. The germline V gene (reference sequence) supplies CDR1 MNHEY and CDR2 SMNVEV. The rearrangement joined TRBV27 to TRBJ2-5, with the D gene call left open. Material for sequencing was PBMCs. The receptor comes from a man over 45 with multiple sclerosis. The nucleotide sequence is TGTGCCAGCAGTCGAAACAGAGGTCGAGAGACCCAGTACTTC. It specifies CASSRNRGRETQYF.